This paragraph reports one TCR beta chain. Its antigen is unknown. One base away there is no much larger clone; base qualities are not given. The record originates from a study of blood T cells in healthy people across ages (dated by TCRdb to the mid-2010s). Some background on the complete study: In model experiments, template switching captured about one uniquely barcoded TCR beta cDNA molecule for every two T cells. Two additional independent replicas of 1 million unique cDNA reads from the same blood draw were analyzed for two donors (one aged 18 to 30 and one aged 80 or older). Four age groups were formed from the donors: young (average roughly 15 years), middle-aged (just under 40), aged (roughly 56) and long-lived (approximately 80). To avoid experimental bias, donors of different ages were randomly spread across the sequencing lanes. To track age-related changes in TCR beta repertoire diversity, the study relied on deep sequencing normalized with unique cDNA molecular identifiers.

The roughly 39 donors, aged about 6 to 95 years, were systemically healthy Caucasian individuals from Russia. Each donor gave 8.5 to 10 milliliters of peripheral blood, collected into EDTA-treated Vacutainer tubes. Ficoll-Paque density-gradient centrifugation was used to isolate PBMCs, with at least 6.5 million per sample. Total RNA, at least 6 micrograms per sample, was extracted from PBMCs with Trizol reagent. For every donor, an aliquot of PBMCs went through flow cytometry to measure the percentages of naive CD45RAhigh/CD27high T cells. Library method: 5' RACE. A second PCR of 7 to 11 cycles was run with a J-beta primer mix and a sample-barcoded 5' primer. A template-switch 5' adaptor carrying 12 random nucleotides introduced a unique molecular identifier onto each TCR beta cDNA molecule. Each sample yielded at least 3 million CDR3-containing paired-end reads. All of the RNA was converted into first-strand cDNA using the Mint cDNA synthesis kit, with a TRBC-specific oligonucleotide serving as the primer. Following uracil-DNA glycosylase treatment, a first 18-cycle PCR with universal primers M1SS and BC2_uni_R was performed on all cDNA. Processing in the source paper ran as follows. Each sample was normalized by randomly selecting 1 million high-quality reads, each carrying a distinct molecular identifier. Reads with shared molecular identifiers were discarded instead of being binned into consensus sequences. CDR3 identification, clonotype clustering and error correction used MiTCR with a Q25 quality threshold and the strictest error-elimination algorithm. A nonparametric unseen species model with Euler transformation was used to estimate a lower bound on total TCR beta diversity. The public reads were reanalyzed by TCRdb: fastp trimming at Q25, MiXCR alignment, in-frame beta chains only. Records with the same CDR3 protein are collapsed into one entry carrying the most frequent genes and DNA. The V and J calls were determined by TCRdb, not by the authors. This sample gives approximately 1,700,000 distinct CDR3 sequences in total; about two fifths of them show up just once. The ten most abundant clones make up under 30% of the sample.

Paper-wide results and their limitations: The percentage of naive T cells measured by flow cytometry correlated strongly with observed TCR beta diversity. Total diversity estimates from one million sequenced T cells were considered lower bounds and underestimates. Compared with the aged group, the long-lived group had more naive CD4+ T cells, fewer expanded clones and increased TCR diversity, suggesting age selection. As age increased, observed TCR beta diversity per million T cells dropped in a roughly linear way, and a significant reduction was already evident by age 40. Because profiling used bulk unsorted PBMCs, naive and antigen-experienced compartments could not be compared conclusively. The CMV infection status of donors was not known, potentially confounding age-related changes in expanded clonotypes.

Measured from the cysteine to the phenylalanine, the CDR3 is 17 residues long. Of all the DNA, just the CDR3 is kept, 51 bases in frame from base 1. Sequences SGHVS (CDR1) and FNYEAQ (CDR2) are obtained from the germline V gene. V is shortened by 2 bases, J by 0 bases, and the region joining them spans 14 bases. The chain links TRBV7-6 with TRBJ2-4; no D gene is confidently identified. The sequencing input was blood. The receptor comes from a human donor in good health. The bases read TGTGCCAGCAGCTTAACGGCAGATACCTTAGCCAAAAACATTCAGTACTTC. It specifies CASSLTADTLAKNIQYF.